The entry that follows covers one TCR beta chain sequence. This sample was included in a study of OX40 agonist ivuxolimab in advanced cancers. Trimming took 2 bases from V and 6 from J, leaving 23 bases between them. This CDR3 is built from 17 residues. The germline CDR1 and CDR2 sequences are GTSNPN and SVGIG (reference sequence). Repertoires were generated with immunoSEQ multiplex PCR, while TCRdb's copy carries only in-frame clones and drops some. Of about 62,000 clones listed, around 79% are singletons. The V call is TRBV30, the J call TRBJ2-1; D possibly uses TRBD1 or TRBD2 (5 bases each). The specimen comprised CD4+ or CD8+ T cells sorted from blood, sampled in a trial of the OX40 agonist ivuxolimab. The sequence came from an adult with an advanced solid tumor such as melanoma, head and neck, liver or kidney cancer. CDR3: CAWSMVLGLRGANEQFF. The CDR3 DNA follows: TGTGCCTGGAGTATGGTTTTGGGGCTACGAGGGGCCAATGAGCAGTTCTTC.